This T cell receptor beta chain was captured by sequencing in a study of shared clonotypes between healthy human individuals. Study-wide background: The cohort had a couple of women and a few men, ages 18 to 49. Overall study findings and caveats: Naive subsets typically showed greater estimated richness than memory subsets. Generation probabilities were higher for clonotypes shared across all four sorted-subset donors than for unshared ones.

This CDR3 comprises 16 residues. Germline CDR1 is ENHRY and CDR2 is SYGVKD. V was pared by 6 bases and J by 0 bases, with 10 bases of the junction left unmatched. Measured with immunoSEQ multiplex PCR; TCRdb has only the in-frame clones, and not every one. The sample shows over a million clones, approximately 96% of them seen only once. Remarks on this clone: Its matching antigen is unknown.

Input material: naive CD4+ T cells sorted from blood. As to subset: CD45RA+ positively selected. The receptor was isolated from a man under 40 in good health. This chain uses TRBV10-3 with TRBJ1-1, with TRBD1 matching 7 bases. The CDR3 is CAIRLDRSNVNTEAFF. CDR3 coding DNA: TGTGCCATCAGGCTGGACAGGTCGAATGTGAACACTGAAGCTTTCTTT.